The present TCR beta chain was sequenced within a study of blood T cell repertoires in COVID-19. Membership in each cohort depended on participant-reported clinical history. Two negative PCRs, clearance, or symptom resolution had been documented for recovered Cohort 3 donors. From germline, CDR1 is SGHVS and CDR2 FQNEAQ. Trimming stripped 5 bases from V and 6 bases from J, with 11 bases between. This CDR3 comprises 13 residues. The repertoire was sequenced with immunoSEQ multiplex PCR; TCRdb's copy has only in-frame clones and lacks some. The sample consists of hundreds of thousands of clones, 88% of them appearing once.

The sample taken for sequencing was PBMCs or T cells enriched from blood (not recorded which). This chain links TRBV7-8 with TRBJ1-5; no definite D call. The TCR was taken from a woman aged 30 to 39 who had recovered from COVID-19. The CDR3 sequence is CASSTEPGQPQHF. The CDR3 nucleotides read TGTGCCAGCAGCACAGAACCCGGTCAGCCCCAGCATTTT.